Following are 15 T cell receptor beta chains from one sample sequenced in a study of cytomegalovirus exposure and HLA in healthy donors. 60 Vbeta and 13 Jbeta primers were used in PCR. Sequencing was performed with immunoSEQ multiplex PCR; in TCRdb, only in-frame clones are kept and a portion is missing. The table lists 60,000 to 65,000 clones, approximately 87% of them singletons, with approximately 1.4% in the top ten. The sample comprised PBMCs. Receptor source: a young man in good health and CMV-seronegative.

The chain links TRBV15 to TRBJ2-1; a possible D gene is TRBD1 (5 bases). With 4 bases removed from V and 6 bases from J, the gap between germline ends came to 19 bases. The CDR3 is 16 amino acids. The germline V gene encodes CDR1 LNHNV and CDR2 YYDKDF (reference sequence). CDR3 region: CATSTMDKPWGNEQFF. Written as DNA, the CDR3 is TGTGCCACCAGCACAATGGACAAGCCTTGGGGCAATGAGCAGTTCTTC.

The CDR3 DNA reads as TGTGCCAGCAGACCAGACAGAAATGAGCAGTTCTTC. It codes for CASRPDRNEQFF. The chain carries TRBV7-9 and TRBJ2-1, with TRBD1 as a possible D gene (5 bases). CDR1 SEHNR and CDR2 FQNEAQ come from the germline V gene (reference sequence). Trimming cost V 6 bases and J 7 bases, with 10 bases left between them. The CDR3 totals 12 residues.

This chain links TRBV6-5 with TRBJ2-7, with 8 bases aligning to TRBD2. Germline loops: CDR1 MNHEY, CDR2 SVGAGI. Trimming took 5 bases from V and 1 from J; bases not matched to a gene: 4. This CDR3 contains 14 residues. CDR3 bases: TGTGCCAGCAGTAGCGGGAGTCGGTCCTACGAGCAGTACTTC. Translation gives CASSSGSRSYEQYF.

The J gene is TRBJ2-7, the V gene TRBV14; 9 positions agree with TRBD1. The CDR3 is 16 amino acids. The V and J ends lost 1 base and 7 bases, in that order; junction bases with no gene match: 11. Germline CDR1 is SGHDN and CDR2 is FVKESK. CDR3 loop: CASSQVWGQGLGEQYF. As DNA, the CDR3 is TGTGCCAGCAGCCAAGTCTGGGGACAGGGATTAGGGGAGCAGTACTTC.

This chain uses TRBV5-4 with TRBJ1-2; D might be TRBD1 (5 bases). The V end was cut by 0 bases, the J end by 4 bases, with 10 bases between. Germline V lookup: CDR1 SGHNT, CDR2 YYREEE (reference sequence). The CDR3 is made up of 14 amino acids. This CDR3 reads CASSLEGLSYGYTF. CDR3 DNA: TGTGCCAGCAGCTTGGAGGGGCTTTCCTATGGCTACACCTTC.

The chain uses TRBV4-1 and TRBJ1-5; no reliable D call. Germline V gene data show CDR1 as MGHRA and CDR2 as YSYEKL. This CDR3 is 14 amino acids long. With 2 bases removed from V and 0 bases from J, the gap between germline ends came to 5 bases. CDR3 nucleotide sequence: TGCGCCAGCAGCCAAACATTTAGCAATCAGCCCCAGCATTTT. Protein product: CASSQTFSNQPQHF.

The CDR3 region is CASSYQWRGYEQYF. In nucleotides, the CDR3 is TGTGCCAGCAGTTACCAGTGGAGGGGCTACGAGCAGTACTTC. V is TRBV6-5 and J is TRBJ2-7, with D possibly being TRBD2 (6 bases). V dropped 2 bases and J dropped 3 bases, with 11 bases sitting between them. The CDR3 consists of 14 residues. From germline, CDR1 is MNHEY and CDR2 SVGAGI.

This chain connects TRBV9 to TRBJ2-2, with D hard to call. V lost 5 bases and J lost 5, with 7 bases in between. Germline V CDR1 and CDR2: SGDLS, YYNGEE. The CDR3 totals 12 residues. This chain's CDR3 is CASSLVTGELFF. The DNA of the CDR3 is TGTGCCAGCAGTTTAGTAACCGGGGAGCTGTTTTTT.

The V call is TRBV14, the J call TRBJ2-7; D remains unclear. V was cut by 0 bases and J by 6 bases, with 9 bases left in between. CDR1 SGHDN and CDR2 FVKESK come from the germline V gene. The CDR3 sequence is 13 residues long. CDR3 bases: TGTGCCAGCAGCCAAGATGTAGCTAGCGAGCAGTACTTC. This sequence encodes CASSQDVASEQYF.

J is TRBJ1-2 and V is TRBV7-8; possible D gene TRBD1, 6 bases. Deletions cut 3 bases from V and 3 bases from J, with 11 bases between. The CDR3 totals 14 residues. Germline loops: CDR1 SGHVS, CDR2 FQNEAQ. The CDR3 here is CASSLGAWDYGYTF. The DNA of the CDR3 is TGTGCCAGCAGCTTGGGGGCCTGGGACTATGGCTACACCTTC. Using reference TRBV7-8 and TRBJ1-2 for the parts outside the CDR3, the full variable domain is GAGVSQSPRYKVAKRGQDVALRCDPISGHVSLFWYQQALGQGPEFLTYFQNEAQLDKSGLPSDRFFAERPEGSVSTLKIQRTQQEDSAVYLCASSLGAWDYGYTFGSGTRLTVV.

J is TRBJ2-7 and V is TRBV9; 8 positions agree with TRBD1. The CDR3 consists of 15 residues. Germline CDR1 reads SGDLS; CDR2 reads YYNGEE. V shed 0 bases and J 6 bases; nucleotides not matched to a gene: 8. CDR3 nucleotides: TGTGCCAGCAGCGTAGGCCAGGACAGGGTCGGCGAGCAGTACTTC. Protein: CASSVGQDRVGEQYF.

J is TRBJ1-1 and V is TRBV30; D remains unclear. The CDR3 runs to 12 residues. Germline CDR1 GTSNPN, CDR2 SVGIG (reference sequence). The V and J ends lost 5 bases and 1 base respectively, with 8 bases between them. The CDR3 bases are TGTGCCTGGTCTCGGTGGAACACTGAAGCTTTCTTT. This gives the protein CAWSRWNTEAFF. Full variable domain (rest looked up from reference TRBV30 and TRBJ1-1): SQTIHQWPATLVQPVGSPLSLECTVEGTSNPNLYWYRQAAGRGLQLLFYSVGIGQISSEVPQNLSASRPQDRQFILSSKKLLLSDSGFYLCAWSRWNTEAFFGQGTRLTVV.

The chain joins TRBV7-9 to TRBJ2-7, with D possibly TRBD1 on 6 matching bases. The CDR3 contains 13 residues. The germline gives CDR1 SEHNR, CDR2 FQNEAQ (reference sequence). The ends were cut back, 3 bases at V and 3 bases at J, with 9 bases in the middle. The CDR3 DNA is TGTGCCAGCAGCTTTACAGGGAACTACGAGCAGTACTTC. The encoded protein is CASSFTGNYEQYF.

The chain carries TRBV29-1 and TRBJ1-5; no definite D call. CDR3 length: 14 residues. Germline V CDR1 and CDR2: SQVTM, ANQGSEA. Trimming stripped 4 bases from V and 0 bases from J, with 10 bases between. The CDR3 here is CSVGAGDSNQPQHF. CDR3 bases: TGCAGCGTTGGAGCGGGCGATAGCAATCAGCCCCAGCATTTT.

This chain joins TRBV10-1 and TRBJ1-1; possible D gene TRBD1, 6 bases. This CDR3 region has 13 residues. Germline CDR1 and CDR2: WNHNN and SYGVQD (reference sequence). Trimming left V 0 bases short and J 7 bases short, with 9 bases between. CDR3 coding DNA: TGCGCCAGCAGTGAGTCCAAAGGGGGTGAAGCTTTCTTT. It encodes CASSESKGGEAFF.